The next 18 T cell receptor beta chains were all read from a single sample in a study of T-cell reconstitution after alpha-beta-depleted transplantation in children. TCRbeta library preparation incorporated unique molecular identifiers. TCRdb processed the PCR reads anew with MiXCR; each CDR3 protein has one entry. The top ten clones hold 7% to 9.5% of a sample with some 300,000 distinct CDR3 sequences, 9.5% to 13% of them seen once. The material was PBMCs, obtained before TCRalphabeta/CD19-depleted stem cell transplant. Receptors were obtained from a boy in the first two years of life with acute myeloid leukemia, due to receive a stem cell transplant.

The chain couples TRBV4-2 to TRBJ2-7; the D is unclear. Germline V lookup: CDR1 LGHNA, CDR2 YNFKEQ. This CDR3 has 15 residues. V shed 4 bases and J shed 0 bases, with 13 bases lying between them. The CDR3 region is CASSPGLLGSYEQYF. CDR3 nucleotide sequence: TGTGCCAGCAGCCCCGGGCTCCTCGGCTCCTACGAGCAGTACTTC.

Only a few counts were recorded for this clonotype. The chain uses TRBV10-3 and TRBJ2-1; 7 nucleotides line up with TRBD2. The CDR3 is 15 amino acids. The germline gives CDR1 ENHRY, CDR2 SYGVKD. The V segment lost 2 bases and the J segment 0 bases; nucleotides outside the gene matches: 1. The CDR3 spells CAISEGGVSYNEQFF. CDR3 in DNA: TGTGCCATCAGTGAGGGGGGGGTCTCCTACAATGAGCAGTTCTTC.

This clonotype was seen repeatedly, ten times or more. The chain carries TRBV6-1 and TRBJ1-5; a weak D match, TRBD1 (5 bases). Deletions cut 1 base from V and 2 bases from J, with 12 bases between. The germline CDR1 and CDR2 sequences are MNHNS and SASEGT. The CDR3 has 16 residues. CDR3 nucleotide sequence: TGTGCCAGCAGTGAAGAATGGGGCGGCGGCAATCAGCCCCAGCATTTT. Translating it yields CASSEEWGGGNQPQHF.

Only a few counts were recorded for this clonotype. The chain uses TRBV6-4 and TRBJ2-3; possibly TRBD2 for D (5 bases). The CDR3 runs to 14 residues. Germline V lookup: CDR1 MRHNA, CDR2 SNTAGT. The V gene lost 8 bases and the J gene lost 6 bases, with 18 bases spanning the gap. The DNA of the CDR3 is TGTGCCAGCTCCGAAGGCGGGTTGAAGGATACGCAGTATTTT. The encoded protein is CASSEGGLKDTQYF.

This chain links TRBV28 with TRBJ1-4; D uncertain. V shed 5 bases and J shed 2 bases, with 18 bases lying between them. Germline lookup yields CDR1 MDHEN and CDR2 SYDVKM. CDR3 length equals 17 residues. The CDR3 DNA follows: TGTGCCAGCAGTCCCTACTCGAGGTTGGGGACTAATGAAAAACTGTTTTTT. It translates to CASSPYSRLGTNEKLFF.

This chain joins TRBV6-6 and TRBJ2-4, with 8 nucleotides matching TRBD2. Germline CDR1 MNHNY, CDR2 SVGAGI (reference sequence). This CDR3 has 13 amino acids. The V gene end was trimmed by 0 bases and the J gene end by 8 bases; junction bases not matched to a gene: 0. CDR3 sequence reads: CASSYSTSDIQYF. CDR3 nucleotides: TGTGCCAGCAGTTACTCGACTAGCGACATTCAGTACTTC.

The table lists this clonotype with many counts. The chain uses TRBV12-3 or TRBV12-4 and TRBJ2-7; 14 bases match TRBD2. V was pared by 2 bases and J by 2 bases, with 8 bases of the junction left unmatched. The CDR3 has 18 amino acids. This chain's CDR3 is CASSLTRLAGGRTYEQYF. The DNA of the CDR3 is TGTGCCAGCAGTTTAACGCGACTAGCGGGAGGGAGGACCTACGAGCAGTACTTC.

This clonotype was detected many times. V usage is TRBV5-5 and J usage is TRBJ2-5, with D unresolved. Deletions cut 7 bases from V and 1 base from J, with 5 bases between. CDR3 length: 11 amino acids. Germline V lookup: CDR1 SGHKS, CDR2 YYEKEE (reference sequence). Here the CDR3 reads CASQLQETQYF. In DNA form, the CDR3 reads TGTGCCAGCCAGCTCCAAGAGACCCAGTACTTC. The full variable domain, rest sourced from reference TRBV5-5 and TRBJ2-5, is DAGVTQSPTHLIKTRGQQVTLRCSPISGHKSVSWYQQVLGQGPQFIFQYYEKEERGRGNFPDRFSARQFPNYSSELNVNALLLGDSALYLCASQLQETQYFGPGTRLLVL.

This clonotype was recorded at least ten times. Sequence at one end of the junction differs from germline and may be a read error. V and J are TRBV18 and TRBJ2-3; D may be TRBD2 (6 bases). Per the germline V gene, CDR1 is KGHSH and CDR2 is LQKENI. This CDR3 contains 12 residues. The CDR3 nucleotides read TGCGCCAGCAGCCCGGGGGCAGATACGCAGTATTTT. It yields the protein CASSPGADTQYF.

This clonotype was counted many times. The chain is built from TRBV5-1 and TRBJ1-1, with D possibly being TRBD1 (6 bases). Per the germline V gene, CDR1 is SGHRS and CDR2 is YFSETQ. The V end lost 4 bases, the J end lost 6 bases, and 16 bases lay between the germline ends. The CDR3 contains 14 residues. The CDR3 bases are TGCGCCAGCAGCCGGGACAAGGGATTGGCTGAAGCTTTCTTT. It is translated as CASSRDKGLAEAFF. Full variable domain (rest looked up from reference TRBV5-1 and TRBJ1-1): KAGVTQTPRYLIKTRGQQVTLSCSPISGHRSVSWYQQTPGQGLQFLFEYFSETQRNKGNFPGRFSGRQFSNSRSEMNVSTLELGDSALYLCASSRDKGLAEAFFGQGTRLTVV.

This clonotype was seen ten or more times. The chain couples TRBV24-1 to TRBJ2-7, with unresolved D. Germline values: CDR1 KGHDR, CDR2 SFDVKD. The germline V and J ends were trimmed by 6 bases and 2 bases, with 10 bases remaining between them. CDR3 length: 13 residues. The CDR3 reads CATSSGPPYEQYF. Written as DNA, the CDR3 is TGTGCCACCAGTTCTGGCCCCCCCTACGAGCAGTACTTC.

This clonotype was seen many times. CDR3 DNA sequence: TGCAGCGTGCTACAGGGGGCTGGCACCGGGGAGCTGTTTTTT. Residues: CSVLQGAGTGELFF. The rearrangement links TRBV29-1 to TRBJ2-2; 9 nucleotides match TRBD1. V lost 6 bases to trimming and J lost 4 bases; unmatched junction nucleotides: 6. The CDR3 has 14 residues. The germline CDR1 and CDR2 sequences are SQVTM and ANQGSEA.

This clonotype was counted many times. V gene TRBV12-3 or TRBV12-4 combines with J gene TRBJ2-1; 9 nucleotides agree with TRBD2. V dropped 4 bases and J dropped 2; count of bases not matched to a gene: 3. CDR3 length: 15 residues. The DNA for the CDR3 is TGTGCCAGCAGTTATGCTAGCGGGGCCTACAATGAGCAGTTCTTC. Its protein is CASSYASGAYNEQFF.

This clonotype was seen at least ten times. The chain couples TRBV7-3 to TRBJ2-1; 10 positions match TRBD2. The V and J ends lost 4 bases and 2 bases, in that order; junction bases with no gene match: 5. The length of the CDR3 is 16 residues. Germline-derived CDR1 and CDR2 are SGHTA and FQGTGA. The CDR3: CASSSKAGGPYNEQFF. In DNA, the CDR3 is TGTGCCAGCAGCTCCAAAGCGGGAGGGCCCTACAATGAGCAGTTCTTC.

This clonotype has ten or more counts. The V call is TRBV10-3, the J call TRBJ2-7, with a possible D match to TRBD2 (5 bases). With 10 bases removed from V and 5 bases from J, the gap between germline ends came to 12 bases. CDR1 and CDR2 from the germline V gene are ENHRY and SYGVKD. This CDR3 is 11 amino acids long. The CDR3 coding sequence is TGTGCCACGAGGGCTTGGGACGAGCAGTACTTC. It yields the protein CATRAWDEQYF.

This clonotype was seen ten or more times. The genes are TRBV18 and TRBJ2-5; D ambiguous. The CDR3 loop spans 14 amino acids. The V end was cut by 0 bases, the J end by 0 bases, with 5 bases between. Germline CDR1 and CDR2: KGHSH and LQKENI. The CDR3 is CASSPPYYQETQYF. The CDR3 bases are TGTGCCAGCTCACCACCGTACTACCAAGAGACCCAGTACTTC.

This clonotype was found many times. The CDR3 DNA reads TGTGCCAGCAGCTTAGACAGCGGGATATCCTACGAGCAGTACTTC. This translates into CASSLDSGISYEQYF. This sequence joins TRBV7-2 and TRBJ2-7; 7 bases agree with TRBD2. The J segment lost 1 base and the V segment lost 1 base, leaving 4 bases of the junction unmatched. This CDR3 contains 15 residues. Germline assignment: CDR1 SGHTA and CDR2 FQGNSA. Based on the CDR3 plus reference TRBV7-2 and TRBJ2-7, the full variable domain is GAGVSQSPSNKVTEKGKDVELRCDPISGHTALYWYRQSLGQGLEFLIYFQGNSAPDKSGLPSDRFSAERTGGSVSTLTIQRTQQEDSAVYLCASSLDSGISYEQYFGPGTRLTVT.

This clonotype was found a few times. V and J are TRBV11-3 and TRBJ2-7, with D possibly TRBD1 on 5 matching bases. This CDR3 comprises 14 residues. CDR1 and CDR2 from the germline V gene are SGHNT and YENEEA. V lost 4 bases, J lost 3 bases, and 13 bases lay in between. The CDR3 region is CASSSRAGHYEQYF. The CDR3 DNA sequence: TGTGCCAGCAGCTCCCGAGCAGGGCACTACGAGCAGTACTTC.